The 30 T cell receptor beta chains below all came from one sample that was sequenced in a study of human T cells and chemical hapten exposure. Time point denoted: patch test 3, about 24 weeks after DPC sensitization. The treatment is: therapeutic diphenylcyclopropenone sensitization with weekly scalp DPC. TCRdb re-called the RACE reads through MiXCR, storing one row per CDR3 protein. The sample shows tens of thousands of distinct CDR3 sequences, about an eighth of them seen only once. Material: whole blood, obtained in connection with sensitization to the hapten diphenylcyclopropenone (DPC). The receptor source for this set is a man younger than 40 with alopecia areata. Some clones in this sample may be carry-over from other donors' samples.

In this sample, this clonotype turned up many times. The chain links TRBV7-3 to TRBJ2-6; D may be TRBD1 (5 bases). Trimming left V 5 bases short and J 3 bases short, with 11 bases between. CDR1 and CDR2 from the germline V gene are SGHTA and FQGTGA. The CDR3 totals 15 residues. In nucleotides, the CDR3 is TGTGCCAGCAGCGTCAGGGTGGGTGGGGCCAACGTCCTGACTTTC. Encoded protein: CASSVRVGGANVLTF.

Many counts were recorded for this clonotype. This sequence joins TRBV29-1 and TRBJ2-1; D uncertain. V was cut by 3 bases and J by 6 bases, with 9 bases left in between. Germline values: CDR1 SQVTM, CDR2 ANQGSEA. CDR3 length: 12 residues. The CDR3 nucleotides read TGCAGCGTTGAGGGCGGTATCAATGAGCAGTTCTTC. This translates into CSVEGGINEQFF.

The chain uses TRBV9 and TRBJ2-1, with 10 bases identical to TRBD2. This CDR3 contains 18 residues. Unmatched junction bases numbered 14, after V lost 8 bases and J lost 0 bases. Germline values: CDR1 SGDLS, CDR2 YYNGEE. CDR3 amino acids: CARDTGTSEDSSYNEQFF. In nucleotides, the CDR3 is TGTGCCAGAGATACCGGGACTAGCGAAGACTCCTCCTACAATGAGCAGTTCTTC.

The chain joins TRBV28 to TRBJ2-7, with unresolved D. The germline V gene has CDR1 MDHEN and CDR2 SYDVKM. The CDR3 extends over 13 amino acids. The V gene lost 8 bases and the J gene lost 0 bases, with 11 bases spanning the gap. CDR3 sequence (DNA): TGTGCCAGCCGACTCCCGAGCTCCTACGAGCAGTACTTC. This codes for CASRLPSSYEQYF.

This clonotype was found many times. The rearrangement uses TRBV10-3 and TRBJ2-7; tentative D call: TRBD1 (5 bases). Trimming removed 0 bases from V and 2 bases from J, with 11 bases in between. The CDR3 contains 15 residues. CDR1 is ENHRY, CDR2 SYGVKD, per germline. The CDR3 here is CAISESMARAYEQYF. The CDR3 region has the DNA TGTGCCATCAGTGAGTCGATGGCCAGGGCCTACGAGCAGTACTTC.

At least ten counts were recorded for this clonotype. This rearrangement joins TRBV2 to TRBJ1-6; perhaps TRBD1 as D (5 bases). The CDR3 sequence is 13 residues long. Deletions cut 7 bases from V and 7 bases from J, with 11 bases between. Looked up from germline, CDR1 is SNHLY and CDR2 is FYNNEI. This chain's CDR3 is CASNGGNNSPLHF. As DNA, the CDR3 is TGTGCCAGCAATGGGGGGAACAATTCACCCCTCCACTTT.

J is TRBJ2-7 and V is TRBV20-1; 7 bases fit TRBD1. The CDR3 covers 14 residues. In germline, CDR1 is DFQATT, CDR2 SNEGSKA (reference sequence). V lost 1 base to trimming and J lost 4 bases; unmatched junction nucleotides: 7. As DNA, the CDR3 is TGCAGTGCTAGAGGACAGGGTACGGATTACGAGCAGTACTTC. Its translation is CSARGQGTDYEQYF.

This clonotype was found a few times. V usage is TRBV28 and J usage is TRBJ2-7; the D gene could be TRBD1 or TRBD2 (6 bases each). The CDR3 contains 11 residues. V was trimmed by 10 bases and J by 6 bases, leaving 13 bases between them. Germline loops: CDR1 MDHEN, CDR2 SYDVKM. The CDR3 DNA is TGTGCCACCCGAGGGGGAGGCGAGCAGTACTTC. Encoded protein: CATRGGGEQYF.

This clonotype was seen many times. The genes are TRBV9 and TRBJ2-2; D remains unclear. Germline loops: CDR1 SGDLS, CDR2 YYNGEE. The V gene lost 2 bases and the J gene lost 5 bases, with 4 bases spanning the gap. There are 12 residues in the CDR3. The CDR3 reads CASSVGTGELFF. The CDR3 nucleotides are TGTGCCAGCAGCGTGGGAACCGGGGAGCTGTTTTTT.

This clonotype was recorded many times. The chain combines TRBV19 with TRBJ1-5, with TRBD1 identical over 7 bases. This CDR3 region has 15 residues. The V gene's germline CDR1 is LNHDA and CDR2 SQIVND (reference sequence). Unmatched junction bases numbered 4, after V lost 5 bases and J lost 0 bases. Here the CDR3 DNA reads TGTGCCAGTAGTGCGACAGGGTATAGCAATCAGCCCCAGCATTTT. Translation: CASSATGYSNQPQHF.

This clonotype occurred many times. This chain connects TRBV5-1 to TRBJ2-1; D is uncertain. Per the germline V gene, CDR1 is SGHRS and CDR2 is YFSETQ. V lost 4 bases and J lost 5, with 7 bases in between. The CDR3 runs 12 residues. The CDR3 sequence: CASSLWNNEQFF. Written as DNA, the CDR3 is TGCGCCAGCAGCCTTTGGAACAATGAGCAGTTCTTC.

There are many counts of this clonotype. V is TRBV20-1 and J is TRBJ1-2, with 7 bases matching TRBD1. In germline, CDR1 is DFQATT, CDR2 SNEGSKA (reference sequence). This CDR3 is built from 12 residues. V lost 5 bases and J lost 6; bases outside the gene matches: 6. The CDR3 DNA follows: TGCAGTGCTCGCGAGGGGGCGAATGGCTACACCTTC. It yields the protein CSAREGANGYTF.

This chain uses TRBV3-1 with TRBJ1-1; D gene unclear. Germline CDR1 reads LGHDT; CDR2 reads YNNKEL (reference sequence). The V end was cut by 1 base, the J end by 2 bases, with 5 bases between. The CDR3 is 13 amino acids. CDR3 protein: CASSQGLNTEAFF. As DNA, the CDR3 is TGTGCCAGCAGCCAAGGACTCAACACTGAAGCTTTCTTT.

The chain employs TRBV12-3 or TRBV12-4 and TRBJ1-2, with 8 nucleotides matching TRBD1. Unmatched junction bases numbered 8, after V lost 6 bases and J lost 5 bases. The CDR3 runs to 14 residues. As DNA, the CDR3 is TGTGCCAGCAGACCAGACAGGGGAGGGTATGGCTACACCTTC. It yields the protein CASRPDRGGYGYTF.

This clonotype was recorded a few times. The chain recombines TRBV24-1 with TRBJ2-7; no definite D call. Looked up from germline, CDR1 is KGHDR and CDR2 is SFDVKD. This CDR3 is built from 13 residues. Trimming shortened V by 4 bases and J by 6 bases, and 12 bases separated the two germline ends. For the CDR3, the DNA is TGTGCCACCAGTGACCAGAACAAGGGCGAGCAGTACTTC. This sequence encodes CATSDQNKGEQYF.

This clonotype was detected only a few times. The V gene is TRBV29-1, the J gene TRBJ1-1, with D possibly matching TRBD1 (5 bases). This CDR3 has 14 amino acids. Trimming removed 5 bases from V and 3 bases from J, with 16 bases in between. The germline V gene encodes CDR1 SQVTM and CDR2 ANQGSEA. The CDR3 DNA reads TGCAGCGTTCTTAAAAACAGGCGTGACACTGAAGCTTTCTTT. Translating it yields CSVLKNRRDTEAFF.

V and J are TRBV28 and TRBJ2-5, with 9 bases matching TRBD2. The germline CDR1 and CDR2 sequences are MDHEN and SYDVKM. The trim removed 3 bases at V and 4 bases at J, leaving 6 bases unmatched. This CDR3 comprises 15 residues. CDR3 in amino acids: CASSFAGGLGETQYF. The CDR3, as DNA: TGTGCCAGCAGTTTCGCGGGGGGGCTAGGAGAGACCCAGTACTTC.

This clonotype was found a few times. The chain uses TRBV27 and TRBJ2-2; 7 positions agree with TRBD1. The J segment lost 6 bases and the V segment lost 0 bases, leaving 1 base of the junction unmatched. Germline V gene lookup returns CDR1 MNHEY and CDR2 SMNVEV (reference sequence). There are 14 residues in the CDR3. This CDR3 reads CASSLSQGSGELFF. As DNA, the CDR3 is TGTGCCAGCAGTTTATCACAGGGGTCCGGGGAGCTGTTTTTT.

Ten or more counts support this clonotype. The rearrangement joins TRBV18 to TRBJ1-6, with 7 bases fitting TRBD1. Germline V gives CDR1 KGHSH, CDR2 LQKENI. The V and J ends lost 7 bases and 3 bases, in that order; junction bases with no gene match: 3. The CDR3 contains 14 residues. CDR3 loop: CASYRDSYNSPLHF. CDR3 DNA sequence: TGTGCCAGCTACCGGGACAGCTATAATTCACCCCTCCACTTT.

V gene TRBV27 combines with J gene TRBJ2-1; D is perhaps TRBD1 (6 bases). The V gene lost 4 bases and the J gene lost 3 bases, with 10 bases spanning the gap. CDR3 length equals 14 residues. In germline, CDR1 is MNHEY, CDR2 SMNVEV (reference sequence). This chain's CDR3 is CASSWGPVYNEQFF. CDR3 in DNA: TGTGCCAGCAGTTGGGGGCCCGTCTACAATGAGCAGTTCTTC.

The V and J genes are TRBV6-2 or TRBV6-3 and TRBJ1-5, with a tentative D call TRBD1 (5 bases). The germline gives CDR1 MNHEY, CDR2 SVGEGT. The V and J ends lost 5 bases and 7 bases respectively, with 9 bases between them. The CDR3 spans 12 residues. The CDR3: CASSTGGQPQHF. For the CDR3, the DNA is TGTGCCAGCAGTACGGGGGGGCAGCCCCAGCATTTT.

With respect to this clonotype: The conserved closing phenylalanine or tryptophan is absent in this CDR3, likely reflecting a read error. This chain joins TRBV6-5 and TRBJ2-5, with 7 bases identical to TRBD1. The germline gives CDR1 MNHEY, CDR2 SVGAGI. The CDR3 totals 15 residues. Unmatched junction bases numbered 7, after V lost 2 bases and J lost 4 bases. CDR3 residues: CASSYIPQGLETQYS. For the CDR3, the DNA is TGTGCCAGCAGTTACATCCCACAGGGGTTAGAGACCCAGTACTCC.

The CDR3 loop reads CASSFLAGVSTDTQYF. CDR3 sequence (DNA): TGTGCCAGCAGCTTCCTAGCGGGGGTCAGCACAGATACGCAGTATTTT. V and J are TRBV5-4 and TRBJ2-3; the match to TRBD2 covers 10 bases. Looked up from germline, CDR1 is SGHNT and CDR2 is YYREEE (reference sequence). The CDR3 loop spans 16 amino acids. V dropped 2 bases and J dropped 0; count of bases not matched to a gene: 3.

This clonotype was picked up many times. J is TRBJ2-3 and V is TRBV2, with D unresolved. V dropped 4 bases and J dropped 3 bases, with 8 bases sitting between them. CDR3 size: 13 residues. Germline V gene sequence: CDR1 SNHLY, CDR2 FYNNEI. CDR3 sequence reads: CASSGRLTDTQYF. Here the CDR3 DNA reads TGTGCCAGCAGTGGAAGACTTACAGATACGCAGTATTTT.

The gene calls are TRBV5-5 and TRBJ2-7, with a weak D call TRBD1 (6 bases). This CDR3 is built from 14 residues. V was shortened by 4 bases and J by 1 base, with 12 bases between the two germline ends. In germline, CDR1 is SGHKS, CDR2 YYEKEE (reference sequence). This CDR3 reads CASSQGQSSYEQYF. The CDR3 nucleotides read TGTGCCAGCAGCCAAGGACAGTCTTCCTACGAGCAGTACTTC. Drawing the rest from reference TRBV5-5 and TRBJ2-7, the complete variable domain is DAGVTQSPTHLIKTRGQQVTLRCSPISGHKSVSWYQQVLGQGPQFIFQYYEKEERGRGNFPDRFSARQFPNYSSELNVNALLLGDSALYLCASSQGQSSYEQYFGPGTRLTVT.

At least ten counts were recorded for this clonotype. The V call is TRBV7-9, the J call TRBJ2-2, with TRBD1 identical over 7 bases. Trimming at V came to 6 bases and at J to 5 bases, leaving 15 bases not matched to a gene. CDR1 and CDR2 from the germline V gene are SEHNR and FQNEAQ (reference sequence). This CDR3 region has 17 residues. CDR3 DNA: TGTGCCAGCAGACTAACACAGGGGATTGATGTAACCGGGGAGCTGTTTTTT. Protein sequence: CASRLTQGIDVTGELFF.

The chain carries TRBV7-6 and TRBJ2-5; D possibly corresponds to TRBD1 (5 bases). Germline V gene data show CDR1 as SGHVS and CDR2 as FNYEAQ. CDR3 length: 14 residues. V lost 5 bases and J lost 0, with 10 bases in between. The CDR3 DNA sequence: TGTGCCAGCAGCGTCGGACAAAACCAAGAGACCCAGTACTTC. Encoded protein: CASSVGQNQETQYF.

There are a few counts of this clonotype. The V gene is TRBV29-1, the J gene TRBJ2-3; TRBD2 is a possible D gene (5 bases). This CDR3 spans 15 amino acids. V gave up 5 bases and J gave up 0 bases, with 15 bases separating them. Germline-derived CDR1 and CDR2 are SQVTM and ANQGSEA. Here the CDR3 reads CSVRQLRASTDTQYF. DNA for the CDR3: TGCAGCGTTCGGCAACTGCGGGCTAGCACAGATACGCAGTATTTT.

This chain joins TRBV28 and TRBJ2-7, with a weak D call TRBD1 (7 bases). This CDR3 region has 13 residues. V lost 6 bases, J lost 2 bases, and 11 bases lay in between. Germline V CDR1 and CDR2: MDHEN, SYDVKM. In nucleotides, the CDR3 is TGTGCCAGCAGCCGCGGGACAGCCTACGAGCAGTACTTC. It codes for CASSRGTAYEQYF.

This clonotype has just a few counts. The CDR3, as DNA: TGTGCCACTCATACAGATACGCAGTATTTT. Translation gives CATHTDTQYF. J is TRBJ2-3 and V is TRBV25-1, with unresolved D. Trimming removed 10 bases from V and 3 bases from J, with 5 bases in between. The CDR3 is 10 amino acids. The germline gives CDR1 MGHDK, CDR2 SYGVNS.